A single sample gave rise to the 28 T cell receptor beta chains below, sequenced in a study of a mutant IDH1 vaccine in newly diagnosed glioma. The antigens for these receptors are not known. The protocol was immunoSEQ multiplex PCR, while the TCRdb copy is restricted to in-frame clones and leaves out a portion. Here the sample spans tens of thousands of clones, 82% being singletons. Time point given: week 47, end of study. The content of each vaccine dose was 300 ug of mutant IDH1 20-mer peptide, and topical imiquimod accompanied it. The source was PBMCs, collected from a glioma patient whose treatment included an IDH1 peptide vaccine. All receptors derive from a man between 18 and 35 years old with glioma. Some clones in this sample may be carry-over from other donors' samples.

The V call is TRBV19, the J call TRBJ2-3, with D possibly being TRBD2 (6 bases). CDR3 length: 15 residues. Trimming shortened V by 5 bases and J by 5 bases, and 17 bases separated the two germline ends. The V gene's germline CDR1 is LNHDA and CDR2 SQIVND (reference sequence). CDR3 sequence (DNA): TGTGCCAGTAGTCCATCGACTAGGGGTGGAGATACGCAGTATTTT. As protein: CASSPSTRGGDTQYF.

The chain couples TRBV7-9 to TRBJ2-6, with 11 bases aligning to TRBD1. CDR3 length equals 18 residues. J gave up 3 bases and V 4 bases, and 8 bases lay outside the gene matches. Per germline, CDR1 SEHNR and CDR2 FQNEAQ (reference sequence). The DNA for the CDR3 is TGTGCCAGCAGCTCCCGGACAGGGGGCGCGGATGGGGCCAACGTCCTGACTTTC. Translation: CASSSRTGGADGANVLTF.

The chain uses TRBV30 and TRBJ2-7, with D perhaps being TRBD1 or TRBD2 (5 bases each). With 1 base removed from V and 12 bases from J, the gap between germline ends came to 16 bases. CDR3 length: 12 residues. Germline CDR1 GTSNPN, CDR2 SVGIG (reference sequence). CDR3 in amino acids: CAWSGSRDLWYF. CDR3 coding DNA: TGTGCCTGGAGTGGGTCCCGGGACCTGTGGTACTTC.

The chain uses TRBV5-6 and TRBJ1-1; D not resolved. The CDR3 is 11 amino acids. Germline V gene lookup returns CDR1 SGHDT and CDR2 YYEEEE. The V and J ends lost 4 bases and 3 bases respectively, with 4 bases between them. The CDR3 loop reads CASSKYTEAFF. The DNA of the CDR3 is TGTGCCAGCAGCAAATACACTGAAGCTTTCTTT.

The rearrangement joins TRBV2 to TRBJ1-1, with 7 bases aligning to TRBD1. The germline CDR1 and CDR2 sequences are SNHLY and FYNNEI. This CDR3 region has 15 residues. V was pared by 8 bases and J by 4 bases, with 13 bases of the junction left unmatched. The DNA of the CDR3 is TGTGCCAGCTCCTTGACAGGGTTCTCTCTCACTGAAGCTTTCTTT. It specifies CASSLTGFSLTEAFF.

DNA for the CDR3: TGTGCCTGGAGTGGTGACCATAATGAAAAACTGTTTTTT. Encoded protein: CAWSGDHNEKLFF. The rearrangement links TRBV30 to TRBJ1-4; no firm D call. Germline V gives CDR1 GTSNPN, CDR2 SVGIG (reference sequence). V was clipped by 1 base and J by 4 bases, with 7 bases between them. The CDR3 sequence is 13 residues long.

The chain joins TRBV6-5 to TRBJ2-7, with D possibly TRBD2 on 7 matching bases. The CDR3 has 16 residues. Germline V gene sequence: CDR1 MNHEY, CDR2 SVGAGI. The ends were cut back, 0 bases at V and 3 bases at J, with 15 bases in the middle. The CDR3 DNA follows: TGTGCCAGCAGTTACTCGATGTGGGAGGGGGGCTACGAGCAGTACTTC. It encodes CASSYSMWEGGYEQYF.

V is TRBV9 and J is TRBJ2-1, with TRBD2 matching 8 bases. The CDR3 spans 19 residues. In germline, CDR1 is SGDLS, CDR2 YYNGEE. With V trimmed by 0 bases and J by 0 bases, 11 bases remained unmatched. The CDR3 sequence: CASSVAATSVPSSYNEQFF. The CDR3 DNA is TGTGCCAGCAGCGTAGCAGCGACTAGCGTCCCGAGCTCCTACAATGAGCAGTTCTTC.

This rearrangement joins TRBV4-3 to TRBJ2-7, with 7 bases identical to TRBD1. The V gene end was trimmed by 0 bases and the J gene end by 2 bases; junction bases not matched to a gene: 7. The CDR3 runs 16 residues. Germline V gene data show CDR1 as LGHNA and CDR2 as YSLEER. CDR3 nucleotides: TGCGCCAGCAGCCAAGATCTCATAGGGACAGCCTACGAGCAGTACTTC. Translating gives CASSQDLIGTAYEQYF.

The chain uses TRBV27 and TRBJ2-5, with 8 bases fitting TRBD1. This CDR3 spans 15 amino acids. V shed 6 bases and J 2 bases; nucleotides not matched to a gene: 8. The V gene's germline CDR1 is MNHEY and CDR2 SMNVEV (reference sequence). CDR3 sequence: CASRHRDRRQETQYF. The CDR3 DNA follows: TGTGCCAGCAGGCACCGGGACAGGCGACAAGAGACCCAGTACTTC.

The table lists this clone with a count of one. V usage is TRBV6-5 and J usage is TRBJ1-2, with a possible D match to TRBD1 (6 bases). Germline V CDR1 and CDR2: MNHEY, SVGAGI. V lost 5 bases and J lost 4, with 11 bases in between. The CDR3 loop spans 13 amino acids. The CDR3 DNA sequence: TGTGCCAGCAGTCAACAGGGAATCTATGGCTACACCTTC. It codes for CASSQQGIYGYTF.

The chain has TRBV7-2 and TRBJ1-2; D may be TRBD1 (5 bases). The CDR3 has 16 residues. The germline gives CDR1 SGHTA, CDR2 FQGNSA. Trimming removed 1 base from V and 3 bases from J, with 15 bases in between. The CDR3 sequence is CASSLEVARGDYGYTF. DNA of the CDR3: TGTGCCAGCAGCTTAGAAGTCGCCCGGGGGGACTATGGCTACACCTTC.

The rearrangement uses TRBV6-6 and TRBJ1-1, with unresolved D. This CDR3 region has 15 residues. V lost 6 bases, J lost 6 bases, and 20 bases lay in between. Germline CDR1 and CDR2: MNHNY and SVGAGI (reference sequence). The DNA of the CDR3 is TGTGCCAGCAGAGAACTGGACCAGCCTCCGCCTGAAGCTTTCTTT. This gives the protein CASRELDQPPPEAFF.

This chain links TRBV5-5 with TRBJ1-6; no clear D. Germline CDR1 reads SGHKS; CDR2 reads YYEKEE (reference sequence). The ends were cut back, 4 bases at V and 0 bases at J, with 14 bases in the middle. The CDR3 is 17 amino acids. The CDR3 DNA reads TGTGCCAGCAGCAGCCGGACGGACCCCTCCTATAATTCACCCCTCCACTTT. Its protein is CASSSRTDPSYNSPLHF.

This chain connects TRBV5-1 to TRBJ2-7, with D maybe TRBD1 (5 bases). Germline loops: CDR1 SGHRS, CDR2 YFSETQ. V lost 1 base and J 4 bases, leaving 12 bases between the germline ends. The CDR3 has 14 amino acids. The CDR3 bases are TGCGCCAGCAGCTTGTCAGGGTATACATACGAGCAGTACTTC. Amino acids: CASSLSGYTYEQYF.

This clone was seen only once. Here the CDR3 reads CAISRSQGGGELFF. In DNA form, the CDR3 reads TGTGCCATCAGCCGCTCACAGGGGGGCGGGGAGCTGTTTTTT. The J gene is TRBJ2-2, the V gene TRBV10-3; 8 nucleotides align to TRBD1. Germline assignment: CDR1 ENHRY and CDR2 SYGVKD. The CDR3 is 14 amino acids. J was trimmed by 7 bases and V by 6 bases; bases with no gene match: 7.

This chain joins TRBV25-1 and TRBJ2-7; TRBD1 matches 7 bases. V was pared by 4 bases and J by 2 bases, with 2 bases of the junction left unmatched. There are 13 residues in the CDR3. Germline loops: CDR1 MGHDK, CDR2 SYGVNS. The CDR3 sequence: CASSGQGPYEQYF. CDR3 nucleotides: TGTGCCAGCAGTGGACAGGGTCCCTACGAGCAGTACTTC.

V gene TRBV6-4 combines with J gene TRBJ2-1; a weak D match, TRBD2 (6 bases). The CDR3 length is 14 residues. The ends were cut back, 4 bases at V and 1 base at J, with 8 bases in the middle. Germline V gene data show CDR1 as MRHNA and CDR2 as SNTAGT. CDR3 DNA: TGTGCCAGCAGTGTGGAGGGATCCTACAATGAGCAGTTCTTC. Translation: CASSVEGSYNEQFF.

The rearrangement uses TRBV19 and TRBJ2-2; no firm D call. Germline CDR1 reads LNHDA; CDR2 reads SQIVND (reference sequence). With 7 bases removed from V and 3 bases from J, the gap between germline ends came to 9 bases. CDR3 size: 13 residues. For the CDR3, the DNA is TGTGCCAGTAATCCAGGTGACACCGGGGAGCTGTTTTTT. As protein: CASNPGDTGELFF.

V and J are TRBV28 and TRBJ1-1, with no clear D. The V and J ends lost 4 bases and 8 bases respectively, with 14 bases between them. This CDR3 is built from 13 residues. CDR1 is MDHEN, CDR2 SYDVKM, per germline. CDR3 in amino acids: CASSYIGSEEAFF. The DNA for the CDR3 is TGTGCCAGCAGTTACATCGGGTCGGAGGAAGCTTTCTTT.

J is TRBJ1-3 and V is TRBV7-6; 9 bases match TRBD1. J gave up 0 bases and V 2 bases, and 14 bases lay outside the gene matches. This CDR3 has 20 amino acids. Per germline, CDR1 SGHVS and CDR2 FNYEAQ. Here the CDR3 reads CASSLRSGGQGSSSGNTIYF. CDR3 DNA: TGTGCCAGCAGCTTAAGGAGTGGGGGACAGGGTTCTTCCTCTGGAAACACCATATATTTT.

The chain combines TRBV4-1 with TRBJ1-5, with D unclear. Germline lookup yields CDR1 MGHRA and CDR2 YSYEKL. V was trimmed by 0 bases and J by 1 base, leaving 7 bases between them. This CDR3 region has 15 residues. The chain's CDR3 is CASSQDIQSNQPQHF. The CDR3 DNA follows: TGCGCCAGCAGCCAAGATATACAAAGCAATCAGCCCCAGCATTTT.

The CDR3 reads CASSPSLQGPPKYF. The CDR3, as DNA: TGTGCCAGCAGCCCGTCATTACAGGGGCCTCCCAAGTATTTT. The gene calls are TRBV6-5 and TRBJ1-3; 7 positions match TRBD1. With V trimmed by 6 bases and J by 16 bases, 18 bases remained unmatched. The CDR3 is 14 residues long. Germline V gene data show CDR1 as MNHEY and CDR2 as SVGAGI.

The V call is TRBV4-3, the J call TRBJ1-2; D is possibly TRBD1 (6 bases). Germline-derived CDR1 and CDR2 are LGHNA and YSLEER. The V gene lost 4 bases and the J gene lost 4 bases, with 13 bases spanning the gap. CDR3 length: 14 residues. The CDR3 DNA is TGCGCCAGCAGCCCCCAGGACAGCTTCTATGGCTACACCTTC. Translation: CASSPQDSFYGYTF.

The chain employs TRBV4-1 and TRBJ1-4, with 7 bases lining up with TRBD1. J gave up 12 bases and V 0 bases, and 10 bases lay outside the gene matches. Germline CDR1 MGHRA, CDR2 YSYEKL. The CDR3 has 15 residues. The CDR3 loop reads CASSQDSAGRGQLFF. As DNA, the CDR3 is TGCGCCAGCAGCCAAGATAGTGCGGGAAGGGGGCAACTGTTTTTT.

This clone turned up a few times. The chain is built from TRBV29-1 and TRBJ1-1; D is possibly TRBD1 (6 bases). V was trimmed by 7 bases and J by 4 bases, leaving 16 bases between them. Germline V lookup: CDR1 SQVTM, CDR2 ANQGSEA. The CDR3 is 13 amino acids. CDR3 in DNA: TGCAGCGCTATGACAGGTTCGGGCACTGAAGCTTTCTTT. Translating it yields CSAMTGSGTEAFF.

CDR3 protein: CASSSTGTVNYGYTF. For the CDR3, the DNA is TGTGCCAGCAGTTCTACCGGGACAGTCAATTATGGCTACACCTTC. The rearrangement uses TRBV27 and TRBJ1-2; TRBD1 agrees at 7 bases. V was pared by 4 bases and J by 5 bases, with 10 bases of the junction left unmatched. The CDR3 consists of 15 residues. The germline V gene has CDR1 MNHEY and CDR2 SMNVEV (reference sequence).

This CDR3 is CASSLGGAQETQYF. The CDR3 coding sequence is TGTGCCAGCAGCTTAGGGGGGGCCCAAGAGACCCAGTACTTC. The J gene is TRBJ2-5, the V gene TRBV7-2; D could derive from TRBD1 or TRBD2 (6 bases each). The length of the CDR3 is 14 residues. The germline CDR1 and CDR2 sequences are SGHTA and FQGNSA. The V end was cut by 1 base, the J end by 1 base, with 7 bases between.